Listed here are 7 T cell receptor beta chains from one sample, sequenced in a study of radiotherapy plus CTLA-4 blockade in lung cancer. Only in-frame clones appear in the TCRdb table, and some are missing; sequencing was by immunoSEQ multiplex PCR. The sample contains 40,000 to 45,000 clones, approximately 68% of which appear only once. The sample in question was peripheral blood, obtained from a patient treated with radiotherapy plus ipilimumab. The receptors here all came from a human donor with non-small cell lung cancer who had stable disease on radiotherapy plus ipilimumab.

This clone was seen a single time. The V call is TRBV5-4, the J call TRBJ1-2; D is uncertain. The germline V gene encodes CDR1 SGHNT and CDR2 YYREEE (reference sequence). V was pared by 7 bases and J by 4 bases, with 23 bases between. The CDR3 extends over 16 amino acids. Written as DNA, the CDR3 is TGTGCCAGCCTAGCGTTCATACCAGGAAAGACCTATGGCTACACCTTC. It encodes CASLAFIPGKTYGYTF.

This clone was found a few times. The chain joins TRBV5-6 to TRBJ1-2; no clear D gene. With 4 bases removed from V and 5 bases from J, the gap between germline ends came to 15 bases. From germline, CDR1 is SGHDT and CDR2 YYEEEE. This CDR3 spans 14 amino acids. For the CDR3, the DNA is TGTGCCAGCAGCCCCGCCTACTATTTGTATGGCTACACCTTC. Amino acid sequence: CASSPAYYLYGYTF.

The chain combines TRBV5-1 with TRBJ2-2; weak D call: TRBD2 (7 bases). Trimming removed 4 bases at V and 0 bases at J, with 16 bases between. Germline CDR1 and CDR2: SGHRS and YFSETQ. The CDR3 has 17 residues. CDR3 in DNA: TGCGCCAGCAGCCCAAGGGGGGGGGCGACGAACACCGGGGAGCTGTTTTTT. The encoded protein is CASSPRGGATNTGELFF.

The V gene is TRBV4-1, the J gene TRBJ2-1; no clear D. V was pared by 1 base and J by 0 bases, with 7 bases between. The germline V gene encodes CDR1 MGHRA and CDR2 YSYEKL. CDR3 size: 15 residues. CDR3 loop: CASSQVRSSYNEQFF. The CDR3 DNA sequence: TGCGCCAGCAGCCAAGTTAGGAGCTCCTACAATGAGCAGTTCTTC.

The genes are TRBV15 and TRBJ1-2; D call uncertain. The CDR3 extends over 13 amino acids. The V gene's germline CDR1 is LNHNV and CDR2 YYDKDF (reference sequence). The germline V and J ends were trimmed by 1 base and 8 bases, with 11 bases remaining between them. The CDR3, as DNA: TGTGCCACCAGCAGAGGCAGCGGGCGCGGCTACACCTTC. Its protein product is CATSRGSGRGYTF.

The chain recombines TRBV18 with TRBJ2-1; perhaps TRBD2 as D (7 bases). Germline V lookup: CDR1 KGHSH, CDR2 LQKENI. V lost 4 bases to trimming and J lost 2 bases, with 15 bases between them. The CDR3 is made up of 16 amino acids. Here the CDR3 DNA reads TGTGCCAGCTCACTTCGCGGGGGCTGGACCTACAATGAGCAGTTCTTC. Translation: CASSLRGGWTYNEQFF. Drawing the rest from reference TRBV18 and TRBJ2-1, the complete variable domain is NAGVMQNPRHLVRRRGQEARLRCSPMKGHSHVYWYRQLPEEGLKFMVYLQKENIIDESGMPKERFSAEFPKEGPSILRIQQVVRGDSAAYFCASSLRGGWTYNEQFFGPGTRLTVL.

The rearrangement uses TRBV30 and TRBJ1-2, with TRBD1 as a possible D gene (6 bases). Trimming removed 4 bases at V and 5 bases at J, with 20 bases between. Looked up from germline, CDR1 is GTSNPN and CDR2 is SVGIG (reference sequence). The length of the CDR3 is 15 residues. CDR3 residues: CAWTLTGRGEYGYTF. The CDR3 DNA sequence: TGTGCCTGGACTCTCACAGGGCGGGGGGAATATGGCTACACCTTC.